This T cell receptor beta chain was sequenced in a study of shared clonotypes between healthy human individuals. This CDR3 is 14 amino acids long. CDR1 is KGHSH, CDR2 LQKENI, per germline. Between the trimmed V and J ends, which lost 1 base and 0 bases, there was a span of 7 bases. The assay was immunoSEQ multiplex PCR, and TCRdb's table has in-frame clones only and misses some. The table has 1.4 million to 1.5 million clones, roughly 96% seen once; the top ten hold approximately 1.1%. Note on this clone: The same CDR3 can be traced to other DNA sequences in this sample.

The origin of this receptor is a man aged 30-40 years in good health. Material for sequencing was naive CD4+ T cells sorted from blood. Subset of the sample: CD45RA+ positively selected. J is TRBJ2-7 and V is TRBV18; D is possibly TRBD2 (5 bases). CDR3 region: CASSPLGSSYEQYF. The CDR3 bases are TGTGCCAGCTCACCACTAGGGAGCTCCTACGAGCAGTACTTC.